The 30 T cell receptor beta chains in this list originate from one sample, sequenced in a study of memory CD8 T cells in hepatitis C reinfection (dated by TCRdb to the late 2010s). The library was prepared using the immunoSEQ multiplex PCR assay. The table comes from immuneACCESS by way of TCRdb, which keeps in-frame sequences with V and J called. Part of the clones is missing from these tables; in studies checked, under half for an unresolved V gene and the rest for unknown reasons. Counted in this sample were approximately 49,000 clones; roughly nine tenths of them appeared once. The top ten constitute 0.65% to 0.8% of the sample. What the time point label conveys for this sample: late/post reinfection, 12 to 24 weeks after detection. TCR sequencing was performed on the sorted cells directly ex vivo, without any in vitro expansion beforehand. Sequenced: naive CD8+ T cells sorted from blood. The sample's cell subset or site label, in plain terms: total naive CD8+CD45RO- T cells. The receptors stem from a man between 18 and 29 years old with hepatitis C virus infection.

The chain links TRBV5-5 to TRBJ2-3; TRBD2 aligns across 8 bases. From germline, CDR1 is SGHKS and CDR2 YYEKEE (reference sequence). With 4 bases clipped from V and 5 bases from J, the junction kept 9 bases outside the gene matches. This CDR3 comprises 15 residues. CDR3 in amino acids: CASSPRYLAGDTQYF. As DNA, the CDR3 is TGTGCCAGCAGCCCGAGGTATCTAGCGGGAGATACGCAGTATTTT.

Here the CDR3 reads CASTPGAGNNQPQHF. The CDR3 bases are TGTGCCAGCACACCAGGGGCGGGTAACAATCAGCCCCAGCATTTT. This chain links TRBV6-5 with TRBJ1-5; the D gene is possibly TRBD1 (6 bases). CDR1 MNHEY and CDR2 SVGAGI come from the germline V gene. V lost 7 bases and J 3 bases, leaving 16 bases between the germline ends. This CDR3 comprises 15 residues.

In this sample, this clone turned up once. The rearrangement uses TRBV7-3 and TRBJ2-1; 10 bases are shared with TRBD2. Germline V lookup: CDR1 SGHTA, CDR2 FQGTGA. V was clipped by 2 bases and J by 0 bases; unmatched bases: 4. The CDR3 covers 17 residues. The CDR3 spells CASSLVPSGSSYNEQFF. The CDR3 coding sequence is TGTGCCAGCAGCTTAGTCCCTAGCGGGAGCTCCTACAATGAGCAGTTCTTC. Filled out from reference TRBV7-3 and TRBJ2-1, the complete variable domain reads GAGVSQTPSNKVTEKGKYVELRCDPISGHTALYWYRQSLGQGPEFLIYFQGTGAADDSGLPNDRFFAVRPEGSVSTLKIQRTERGDSAVYLCASSLVPSGSSYNEQFFGPGTRLTVL.

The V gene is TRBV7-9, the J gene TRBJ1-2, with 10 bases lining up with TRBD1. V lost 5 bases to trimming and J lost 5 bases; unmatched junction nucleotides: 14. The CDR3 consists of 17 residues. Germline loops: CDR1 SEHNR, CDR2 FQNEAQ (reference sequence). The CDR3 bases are TGTGCCAGCAGCCCCCTTAGTTGGGACAGGGGAGGGTATGGCTACACCTTC. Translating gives CASSPLSWDRGGYGYTF. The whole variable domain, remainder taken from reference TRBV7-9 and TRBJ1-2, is DTGVSQNPRHKITKRGQNVTFRCDPISEHNRLYWYRQTLGQGPEFLTYFQNEAQLEKSRLLSDRFSAERPKGSFSTLEIQRTEQGDSAMYLCASSPLSWDRGGYGYTFGSGTRLTVV.

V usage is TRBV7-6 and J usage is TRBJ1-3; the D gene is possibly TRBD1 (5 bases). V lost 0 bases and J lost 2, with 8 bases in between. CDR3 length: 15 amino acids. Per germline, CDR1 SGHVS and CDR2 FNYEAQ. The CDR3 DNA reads TGTGCCAGCAGCTTAGCGAAGGGGCCTGGAAACACCATATATTTT. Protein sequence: CASSLAKGPGNTIYF.

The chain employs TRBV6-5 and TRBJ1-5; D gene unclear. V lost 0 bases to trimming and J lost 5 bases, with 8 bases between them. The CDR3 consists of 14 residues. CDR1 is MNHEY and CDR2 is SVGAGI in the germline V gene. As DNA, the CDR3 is TGTGCCAGCAGTTACTCGGGCAGCCATCAGCCCCAGCATTTT. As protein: CASSYSGSHQPQHF.

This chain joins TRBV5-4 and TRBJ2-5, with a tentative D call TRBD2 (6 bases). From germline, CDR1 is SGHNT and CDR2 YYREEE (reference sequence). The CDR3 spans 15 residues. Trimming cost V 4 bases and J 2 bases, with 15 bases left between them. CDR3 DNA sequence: TGTGCCAGCAGCCCGGACCTAGCGCATCAAGAGACCCAGTACTTC. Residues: CASSPDLAHQETQYF. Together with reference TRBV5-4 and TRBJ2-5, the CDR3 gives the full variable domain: ETGVTQSPTHLIKTRGQQVTLRCSSQSGHNTVSWYQQALGQGPQFIFQYYREEENGRGNFPPRFSGLQFPNYSSELNVNALELDDSALYLCASSPDLAHQETQYFGPGTRLLVL.

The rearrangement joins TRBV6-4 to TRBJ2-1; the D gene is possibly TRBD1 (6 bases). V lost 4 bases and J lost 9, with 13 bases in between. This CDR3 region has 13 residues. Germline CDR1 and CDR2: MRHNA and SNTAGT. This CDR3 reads CASSVTQGSEQFF. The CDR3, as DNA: TGTGCCAGCAGTGTCACACAGGGTAGTGAGCAGTTCTTC.

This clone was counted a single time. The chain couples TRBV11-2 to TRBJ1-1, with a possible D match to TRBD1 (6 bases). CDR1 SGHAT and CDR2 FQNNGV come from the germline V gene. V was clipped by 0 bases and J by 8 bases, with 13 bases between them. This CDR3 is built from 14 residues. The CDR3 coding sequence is TGTGCCAGCAGCTTAGATTGGGGGGGGCTAGAAGCTTTCTTT. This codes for CASSLDWGGLEAFF.

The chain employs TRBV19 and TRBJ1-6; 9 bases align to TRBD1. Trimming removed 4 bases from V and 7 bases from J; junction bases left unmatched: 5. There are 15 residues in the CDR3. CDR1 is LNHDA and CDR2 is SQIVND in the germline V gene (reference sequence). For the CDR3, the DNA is TGTGCCAGTAGTAAAACAGGGGGCTGGAATTCACCCCTCCACTTT. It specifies CASSKTGGWNSPLHF.

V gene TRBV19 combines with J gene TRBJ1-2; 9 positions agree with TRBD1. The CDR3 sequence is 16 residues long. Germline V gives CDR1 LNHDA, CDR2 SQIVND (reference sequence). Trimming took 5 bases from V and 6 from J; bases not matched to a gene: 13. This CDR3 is CASSHGTGTGDNGYTF. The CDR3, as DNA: TGTGCCAGTAGTCACGGGACAGGGACCGGGGACAATGGCTACACCTTC.

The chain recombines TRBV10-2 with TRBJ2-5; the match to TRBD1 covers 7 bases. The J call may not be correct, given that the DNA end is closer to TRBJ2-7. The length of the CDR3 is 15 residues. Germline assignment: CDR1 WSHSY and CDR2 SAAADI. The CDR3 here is CASSATDRKTYEQYF. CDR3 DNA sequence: TGCGCCAGCAGTGCGACGGACAGGAAGACCTACGAGCAGTACTTC.

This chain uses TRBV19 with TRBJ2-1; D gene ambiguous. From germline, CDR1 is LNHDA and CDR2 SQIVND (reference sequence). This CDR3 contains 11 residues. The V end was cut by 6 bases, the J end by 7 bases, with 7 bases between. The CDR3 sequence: CASSLGNEQFF. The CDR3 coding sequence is TGTGCCAGTAGCCTAGGAAATGAGCAGTTCTTC.

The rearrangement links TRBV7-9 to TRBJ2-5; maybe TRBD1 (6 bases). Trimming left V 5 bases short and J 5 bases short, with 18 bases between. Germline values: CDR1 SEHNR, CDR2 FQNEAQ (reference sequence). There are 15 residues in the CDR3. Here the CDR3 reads CASSPGTQTLETQYF. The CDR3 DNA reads TGTGCCAGCAGCCCGGGGACACAAACTCTTGAGACCCAGTACTTC.

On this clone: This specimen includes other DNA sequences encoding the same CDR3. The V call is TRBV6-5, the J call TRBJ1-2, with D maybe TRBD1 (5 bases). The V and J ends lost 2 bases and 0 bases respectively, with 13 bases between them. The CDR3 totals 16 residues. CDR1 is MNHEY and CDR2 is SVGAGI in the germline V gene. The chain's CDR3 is CASSYTLGGANYGYTF. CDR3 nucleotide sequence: TGTGCCAGCAGTTACACCCTGGGAGGGGCTAACTATGGCTACACCTTC.

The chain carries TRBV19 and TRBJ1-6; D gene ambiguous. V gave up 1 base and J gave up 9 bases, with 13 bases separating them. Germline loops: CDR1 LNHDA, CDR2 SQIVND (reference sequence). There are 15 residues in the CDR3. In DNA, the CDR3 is TGTGCCAGTAGTATAGTCCCGGGAAGCGGTTCACCCCTCCACTTT. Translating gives CASSIVPGSGSPLHF.

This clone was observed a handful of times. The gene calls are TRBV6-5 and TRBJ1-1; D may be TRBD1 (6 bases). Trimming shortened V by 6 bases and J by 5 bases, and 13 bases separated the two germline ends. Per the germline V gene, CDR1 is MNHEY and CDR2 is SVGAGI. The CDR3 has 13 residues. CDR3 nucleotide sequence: TGTGCCAGCAGGGGCAGGGGAAGAACTGAAGCTTTCTTT. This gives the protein CASRGRGRTEAFF.

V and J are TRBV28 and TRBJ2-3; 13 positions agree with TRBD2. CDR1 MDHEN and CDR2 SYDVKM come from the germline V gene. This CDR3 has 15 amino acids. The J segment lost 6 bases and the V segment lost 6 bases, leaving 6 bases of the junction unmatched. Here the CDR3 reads CASRALAGGMDTQYF. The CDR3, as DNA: TGTGCCAGCAGAGCACTAGCGGGAGGGATGGATACGCAGTATTTT. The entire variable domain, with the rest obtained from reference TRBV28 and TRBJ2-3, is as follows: DVKVTQSSRYLVKRTGEKVFLECVQDMDHENMFWYRQDPGLGLRLIYFSYDVKMKEKGDIPEGYSVSREKKERFSLILESASTNQTSMYLCASRALAGGMDTQYFGPGTRLTVL.

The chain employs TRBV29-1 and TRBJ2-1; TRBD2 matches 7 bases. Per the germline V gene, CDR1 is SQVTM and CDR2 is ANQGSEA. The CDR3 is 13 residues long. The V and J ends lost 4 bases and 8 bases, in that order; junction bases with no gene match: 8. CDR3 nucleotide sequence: TGCAGCGTTGTTGGTCCTGGGGGGGATGAGCAGTTCTTC. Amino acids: CSVVGPGGDEQFF.

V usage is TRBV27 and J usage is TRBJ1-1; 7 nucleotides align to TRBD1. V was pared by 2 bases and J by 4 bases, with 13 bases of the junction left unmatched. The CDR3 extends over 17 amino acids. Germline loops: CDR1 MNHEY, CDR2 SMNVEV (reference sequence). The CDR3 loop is CASSLRGTVRKGTEAFF. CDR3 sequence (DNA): TGTGCCAGCAGTTTACGCGGGACAGTCCGCAAAGGCACTGAAGCTTTCTTT.

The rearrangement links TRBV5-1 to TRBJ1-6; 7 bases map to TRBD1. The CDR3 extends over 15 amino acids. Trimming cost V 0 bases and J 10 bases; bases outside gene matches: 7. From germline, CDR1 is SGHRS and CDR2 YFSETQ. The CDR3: CASSLGQGVGSPLHF. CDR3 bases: TGCGCCAGCAGCTTGGGACAGGGCGTCGGCTCACCCCTCCACTTT.

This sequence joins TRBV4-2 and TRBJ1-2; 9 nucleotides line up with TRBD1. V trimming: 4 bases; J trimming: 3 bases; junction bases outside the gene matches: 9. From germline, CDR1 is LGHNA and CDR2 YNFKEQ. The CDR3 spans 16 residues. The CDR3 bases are TGTGCCAGCAGCCCCGGGACAGGGAGAGCGGACTATGGCTACACCTTC. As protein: CASSPGTGRADYGYTF.

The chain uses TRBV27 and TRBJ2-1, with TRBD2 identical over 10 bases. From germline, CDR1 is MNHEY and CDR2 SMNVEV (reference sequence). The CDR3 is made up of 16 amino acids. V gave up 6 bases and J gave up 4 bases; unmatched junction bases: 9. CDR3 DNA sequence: TGTGCCAGCAGCATCATAGCGGGGGGCTCTTACAATGAGCAGTTCTTC. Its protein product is CASSIIAGGSYNEQFF.

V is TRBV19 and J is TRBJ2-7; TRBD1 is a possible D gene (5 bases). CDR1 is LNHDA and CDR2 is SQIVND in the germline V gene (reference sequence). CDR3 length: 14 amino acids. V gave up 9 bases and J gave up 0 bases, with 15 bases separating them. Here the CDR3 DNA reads TGTGCCAGCAATACAGGATTATACTCCTACGAGCAGTACTTC. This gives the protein CASNTGLYSYEQYF.

The CDR3 sequence: CASSLQGLNGYTF. CDR3 DNA: TGTGCCAGCAGTCTACAGGGGCTAAATGGCTACACCTTC. J is TRBJ1-2 and V is TRBV6-1, with TRBD1 matching over 7 bases. The ends lost 5 bases at V and 6 bases at J; junction bases unmatched: 6. The CDR3 contains 13 residues. Germline CDR1 and CDR2: MNHNS and SASEGT.

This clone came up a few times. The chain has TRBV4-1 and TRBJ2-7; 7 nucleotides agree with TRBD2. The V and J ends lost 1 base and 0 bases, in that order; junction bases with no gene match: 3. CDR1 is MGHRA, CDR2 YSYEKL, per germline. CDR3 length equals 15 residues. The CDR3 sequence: CASSQGGGTSYEQYF. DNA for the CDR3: TGCGCCAGCAGCCAAGGCGGGGGTACCTCCTACGAGCAGTACTTC.

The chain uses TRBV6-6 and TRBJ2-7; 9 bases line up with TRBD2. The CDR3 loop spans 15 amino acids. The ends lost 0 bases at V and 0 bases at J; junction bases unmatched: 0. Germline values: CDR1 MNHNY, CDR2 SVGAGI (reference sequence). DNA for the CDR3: TGTGCCAGCAGTTACTCTAGCGGGAGCTCCTACGAGCAGTACTTC. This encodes CASSYSSGSSYEQYF.

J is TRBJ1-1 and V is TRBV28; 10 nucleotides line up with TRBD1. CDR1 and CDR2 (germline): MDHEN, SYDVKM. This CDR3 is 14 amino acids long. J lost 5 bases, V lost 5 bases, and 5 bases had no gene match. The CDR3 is CASSETGGGTEAFF. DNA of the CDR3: TGTGCCAGCAGTGAGACAGGGGGCGGGACTGAAGCTTTCTTT.

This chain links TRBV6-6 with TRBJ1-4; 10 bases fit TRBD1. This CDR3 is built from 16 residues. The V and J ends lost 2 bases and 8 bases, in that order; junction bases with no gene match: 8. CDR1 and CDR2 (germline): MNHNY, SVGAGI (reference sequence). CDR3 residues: CASSYEKGTGVEKLFF. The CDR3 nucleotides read TGTGCCAGCAGTTACGAAAAGGGGACAGGGGTCGAAAAACTGTTTTTT.

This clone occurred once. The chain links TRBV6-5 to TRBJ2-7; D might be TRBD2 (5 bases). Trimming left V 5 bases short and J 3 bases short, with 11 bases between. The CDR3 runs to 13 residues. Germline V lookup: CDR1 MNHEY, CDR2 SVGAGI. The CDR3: CASSEERDYEQYF. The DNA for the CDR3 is TGTGCCAGCAGTGAAGAACGGGACTACGAGCAGTACTTC.